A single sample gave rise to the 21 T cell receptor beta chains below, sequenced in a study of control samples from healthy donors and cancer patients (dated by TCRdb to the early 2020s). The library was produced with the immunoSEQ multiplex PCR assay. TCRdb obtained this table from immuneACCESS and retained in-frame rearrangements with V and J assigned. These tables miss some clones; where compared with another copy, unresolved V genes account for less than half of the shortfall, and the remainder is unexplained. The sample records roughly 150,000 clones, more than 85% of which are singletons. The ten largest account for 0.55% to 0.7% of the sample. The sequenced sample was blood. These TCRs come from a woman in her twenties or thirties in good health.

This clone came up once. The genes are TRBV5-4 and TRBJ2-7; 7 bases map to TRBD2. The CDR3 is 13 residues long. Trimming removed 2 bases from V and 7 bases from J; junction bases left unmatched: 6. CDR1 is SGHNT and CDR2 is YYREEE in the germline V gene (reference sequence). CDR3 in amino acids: CASSLKPGGEQYF. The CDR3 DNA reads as TGTGCCAGCAGCTTAAAACCGGGGGGAGAGCAGTACTTC.

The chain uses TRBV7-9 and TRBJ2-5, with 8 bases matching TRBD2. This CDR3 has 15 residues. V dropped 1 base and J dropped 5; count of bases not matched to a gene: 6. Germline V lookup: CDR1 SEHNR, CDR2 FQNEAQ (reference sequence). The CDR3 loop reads CASSLDGRARETQYF. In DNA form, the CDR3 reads TGTGCCAGCAGCTTAGACGGGAGGGCACGTGAGACCCAGTACTTC.

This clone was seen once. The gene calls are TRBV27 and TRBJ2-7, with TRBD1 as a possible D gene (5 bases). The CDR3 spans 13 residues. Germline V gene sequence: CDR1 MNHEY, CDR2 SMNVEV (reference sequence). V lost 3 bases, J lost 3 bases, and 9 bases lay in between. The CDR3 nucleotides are TGTGCCAGCAGTTTCCACAGGAGCTACGAGCAGTACTTC. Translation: CASSFHRSYEQYF.

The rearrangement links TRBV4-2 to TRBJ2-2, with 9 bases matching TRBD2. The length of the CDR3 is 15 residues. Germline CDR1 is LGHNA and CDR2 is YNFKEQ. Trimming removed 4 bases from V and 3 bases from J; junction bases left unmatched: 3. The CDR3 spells CASSPAGGDTGELFF. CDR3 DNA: TGTGCCAGCAGCCCAGCGGGAGGCGACACCGGGGAGCTGTTTTTT.

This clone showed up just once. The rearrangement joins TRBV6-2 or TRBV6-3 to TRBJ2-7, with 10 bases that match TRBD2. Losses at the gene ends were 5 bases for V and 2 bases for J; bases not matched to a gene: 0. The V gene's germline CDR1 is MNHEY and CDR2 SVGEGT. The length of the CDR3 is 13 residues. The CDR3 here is CASSLAGAYEQYF. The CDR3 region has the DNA TGTGCCAGCAGTCTAGCGGGAGCCTACGAGCAGTACTTC.

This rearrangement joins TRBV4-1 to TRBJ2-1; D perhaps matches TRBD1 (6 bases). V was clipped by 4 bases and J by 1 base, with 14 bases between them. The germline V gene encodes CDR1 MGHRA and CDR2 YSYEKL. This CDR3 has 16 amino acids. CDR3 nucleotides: TGCGCCAGCAGCCGCGTCCCGGGACAATCCTACAATGAGCAGTTCTTC. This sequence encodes CASSRVPGQSYNEQFF.

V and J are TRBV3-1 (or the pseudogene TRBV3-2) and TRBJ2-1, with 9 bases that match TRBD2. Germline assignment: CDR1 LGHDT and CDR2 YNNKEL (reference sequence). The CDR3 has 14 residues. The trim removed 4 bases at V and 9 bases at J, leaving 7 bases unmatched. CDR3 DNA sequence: TGTGCCAGCAGCCCAGCCGGGACTAGCACTGAGCAGTTCTTC. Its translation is CASSPAGTSTEQFF.

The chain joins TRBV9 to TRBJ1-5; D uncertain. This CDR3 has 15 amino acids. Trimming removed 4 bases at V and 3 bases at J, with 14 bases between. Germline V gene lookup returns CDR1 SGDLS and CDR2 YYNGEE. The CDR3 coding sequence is TGTGCCAGCAGCCCCACCGGAGGGAACAATCAGCCCCAGCATTTT. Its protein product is CASSPTGGNNQPQHF.

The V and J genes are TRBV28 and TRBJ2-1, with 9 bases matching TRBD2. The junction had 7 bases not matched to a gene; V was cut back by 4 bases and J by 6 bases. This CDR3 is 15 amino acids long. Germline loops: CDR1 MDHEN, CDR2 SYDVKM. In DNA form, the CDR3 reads TGTGCCAGCAGTTCTGCTAGCGGGATAATCAATGAGCAGTTCTTC. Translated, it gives CASSSASGIINEQFF.

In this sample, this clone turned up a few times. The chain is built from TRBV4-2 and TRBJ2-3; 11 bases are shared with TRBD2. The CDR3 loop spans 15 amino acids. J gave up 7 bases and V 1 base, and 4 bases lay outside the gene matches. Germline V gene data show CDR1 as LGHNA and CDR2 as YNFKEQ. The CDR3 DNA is TGTGCCAGCAGCCAAGCTCTAGCGGGAGGAAATACGCAGTATTTT. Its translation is CASSQALAGGNTQYF.

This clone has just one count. CDR3 DNA sequence: TGTGCCAGCAGCCAAGGTGTCGGGAACAATGAGCAGTTCTTC. This gives the protein CASSQGVGNNEQFF. V and J are TRBV3-1 (or the pseudogene TRBV3-2) and TRBJ2-1; D possibly corresponds to TRBD2 (5 bases). V was trimmed by 1 base and J by 5 bases, leaving 9 bases between them. The CDR3 covers 14 residues. In germline, CDR1 is LGHDT, CDR2 YNNKEL (reference sequence).

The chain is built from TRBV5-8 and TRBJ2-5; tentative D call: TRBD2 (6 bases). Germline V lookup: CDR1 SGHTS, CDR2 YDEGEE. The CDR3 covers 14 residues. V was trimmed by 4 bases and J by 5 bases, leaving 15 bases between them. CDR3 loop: CASSPGGLRETQYF. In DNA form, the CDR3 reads TGTGCCAGCAGCCCTGGGGGGTTGCGGGAGACCCAGTACTTC.

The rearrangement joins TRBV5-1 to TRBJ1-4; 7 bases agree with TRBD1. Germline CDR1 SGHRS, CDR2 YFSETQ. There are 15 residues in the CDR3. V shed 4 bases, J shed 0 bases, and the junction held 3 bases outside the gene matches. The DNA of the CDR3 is TGCGCCAGCAGCAGAACAGGGGCAACTAATGAAAAACTGTTTTTT. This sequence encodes CASSRTGATNEKLFF.

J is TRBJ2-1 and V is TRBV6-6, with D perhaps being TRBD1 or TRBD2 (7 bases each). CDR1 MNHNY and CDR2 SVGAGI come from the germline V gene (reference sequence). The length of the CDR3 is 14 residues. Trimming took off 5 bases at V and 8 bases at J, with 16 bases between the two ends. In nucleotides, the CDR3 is TGTGCCAGCAGTGCCCAGGGGGGGTTGGATGAGCAGTTCTTC. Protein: CASSAQGGLDEQFF.

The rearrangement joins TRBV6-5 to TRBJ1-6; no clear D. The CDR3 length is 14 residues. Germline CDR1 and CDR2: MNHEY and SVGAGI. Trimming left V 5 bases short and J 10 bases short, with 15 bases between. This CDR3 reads CASSKFTLGSPLHF. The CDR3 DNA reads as TGTGCCAGCAGTAAATTTACCCTTGGGTCACCCCTCCACTTT.

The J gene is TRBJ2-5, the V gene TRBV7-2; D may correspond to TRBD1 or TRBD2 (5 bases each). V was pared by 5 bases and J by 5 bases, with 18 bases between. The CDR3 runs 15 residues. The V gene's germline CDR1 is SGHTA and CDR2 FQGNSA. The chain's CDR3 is CASSDWTSGGETQYF. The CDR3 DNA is TGTGCCAGCAGCGACTGGACAAGCGGTGGGGAGACCCAGTACTTC.

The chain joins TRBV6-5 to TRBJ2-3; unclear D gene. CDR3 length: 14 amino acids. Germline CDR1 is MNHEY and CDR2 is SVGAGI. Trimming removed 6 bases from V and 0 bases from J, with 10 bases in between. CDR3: CASSPRPSTDTQYF. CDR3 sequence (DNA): TGTGCCAGCAGCCCAAGACCTAGCACAGATACGCAGTATTTT.

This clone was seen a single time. CDR3 residues: CASEGVTGELFF. In DNA form, the CDR3 reads TGTGCCAGCGAGGGGGTCACCGGGGAGCTGTTTTTT. The rearrangement joins TRBV12-3 or TRBV12-4 to TRBJ2-2, with D possibly matching TRBD1 (6 bases). Trimming took 8 bases from V and 4 from J, leaving 8 bases between them. This CDR3 comprises 12 residues.

CDR3 sequence reads: CASRTIGKSEQYF. The CDR3 DNA is TGTGCCAGCAGAACAATAGGCAAAAGCGAGCAGTACTTC. The rearrangement joins TRBV27 to TRBJ2-7; D gene uncertain. The germline V gene has CDR1 MNHEY and CDR2 SMNVEV (reference sequence). V shed 6 bases and J shed 6 bases, with 15 bases lying between them. This CDR3 has 13 residues.

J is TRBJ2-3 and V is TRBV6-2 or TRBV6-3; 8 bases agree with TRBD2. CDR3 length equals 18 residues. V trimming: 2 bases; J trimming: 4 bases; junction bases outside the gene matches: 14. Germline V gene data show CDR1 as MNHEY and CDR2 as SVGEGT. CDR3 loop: CASSYAVTGTSGADTQYF. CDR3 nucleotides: TGTGCCAGCAGTTACGCTGTAACCGGGACTAGTGGCGCAGATACGCAGTATTTT.

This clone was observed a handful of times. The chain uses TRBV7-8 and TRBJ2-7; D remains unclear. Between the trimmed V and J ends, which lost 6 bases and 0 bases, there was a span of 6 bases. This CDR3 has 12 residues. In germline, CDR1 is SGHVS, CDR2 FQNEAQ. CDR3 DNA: TGTGCCAGCAGGGACCTCTCCTACGAGCAGTACTTC. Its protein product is CASRDLSYEQYF.